This entry lists 21 T cell receptor beta chains sequenced from one sample in a study of CD8 T cells in Susac syndrome. Random hexamers served to reverse transcribe roughly 0.5 to 1 ug RNA. TCRdb used MiXCR to reprocess the immunoSEQ multiplex PCR reads, holding one entry per CDR3 protein. The data show more than 65,000 distinct CDR3 sequences, roughly 94% seen once. Sequencing was carried out using CD8+ T cells from PBMCs. These receptors all stem from a human donor in good health.

This clonotype was seen a single time. The chain couples TRBV24-1 to TRBJ1-1; no clear D. The V and J ends lost 2 bases and 0 bases respectively, with 9 bases between them. The CDR3 length is 15 residues. In germline, CDR1 is KGHDR, CDR2 SFDVKD. CDR3 coding DNA: TGTGCCACCAGTGATTCGTACAGTGTGAACACTGAAGCTTTCTTT. This codes for CATSDSYSVNTEAFF.

The J gene is TRBJ2-5, the V gene TRBV29-1; D unclear. Germline V gene sequence: CDR1 SQVTM, CDR2 ANQGSEA. The CDR3 loop spans 13 amino acids. Trimming left V 3 bases short and J 4 bases short, with 12 bases between. The CDR3 is CSVEGLTRETQYF. Written as DNA, the CDR3 is TGCAGCGTTGAGGGCTTAACAAGAGAGACCCAGTACTTC.

The chain combines TRBV19 with TRBJ1-1; D is undetermined. The germline CDR1 and CDR2 sequences are LNHDA and SQIVND (reference sequence). The length of the CDR3 is 14 residues. Trimming removed 3 bases from V and 1 base from J, with 9 bases in between. The CDR3 DNA is TGTGCCAGTAGTATGGAGGGATGGAACACTGAAGCTTTCTTT. It specifies CASSMEGWNTEAFF.

V and J are TRBV9 and TRBJ1-6; weak D call: TRBD1 (6 bases). Germline CDR1 is SGDLS and CDR2 is YYNGEE. The CDR3 is made up of 16 amino acids. V gave up 3 bases and J gave up 0 bases, with 10 bases separating them. This CDR3 is CASSGTGNSYNSPLHF. As DNA, the CDR3 is TGTGCCAGCAGCGGTACAGGGAACTCCTATAATTCACCCCTCCACTTT.

The V and J genes are TRBV7-9 and TRBJ1-1; D gene ambiguous. V lost 6 bases and J lost 1, with 6 bases in between. The CDR3 has 12 residues. Germline assignment: CDR1 SEHNR and CDR2 FQNEAQ (reference sequence). CDR3 nucleotides: TGTGCCAGCAGACTAACGAACACTGAAGCTTTCTTT. It yields the protein CASRLTNTEAFF.

This clonotype was seen only once. The chain recombines TRBV4-1 with TRBJ2-7; 7 nucleotides agree with TRBD1. Germline CDR1 reads MGHRA; CDR2 reads YSYEKL. This CDR3 region has 14 residues. Trimming cost V 4 bases and J 7 bases; bases outside gene matches: 10. The CDR3 nucleotides are TGCGCCAGCAGCCCCCCGACAGGGATGGGGGAGCAGTACTTC. Amino acids: CASSPPTGMGEQYF.

The V and J genes are TRBV6-2 or TRBV6-3 and TRBJ1-1; D remains unclear. The V end lost 2 bases, the J end lost 1 base, and 14 bases lay between the germline ends. Germline V gene data show CDR1 as MNHEY and CDR2 as SVGEGT. The CDR3 runs to 16 residues. The CDR3 here is CASSYLDLGRNTEAFF. For the CDR3, the DNA is TGTGCCAGCAGTTACCTCGACCTCGGAAGGAACACTGAAGCTTTCTTT.

The count of this clonotype is one. The chain carries TRBV9 and TRBJ2-2; D not certain. Trimming took off 7 bases at V and 7 bases at J, with 8 bases between the two ends. Germline V gives CDR1 SGDLS, CDR2 YYNGEE. The CDR3 covers 11 residues. The CDR3: CASGSGGELFF. The CDR3 DNA reads TGTGCCAGCGGATCTGGCGGGGAGCTGTTTTTT.

The chain links TRBV19 to TRBJ1-2; 7 bases map to TRBD1. Germline-derived CDR1 and CDR2 are LNHDA and SQIVND (reference sequence). Trimming removed 2 bases from V and 6 bases from J; junction bases left unmatched: 3. CDR3 length equals 13 residues. CDR3 sequence (DNA): TGTGCCAGTAGTATAATCCAGGGGGATGGCTACACCTTC. It is translated as CASSIIQGDGYTF.

This clonotype has only one observation. The genes are TRBV28 and TRBJ1-5; D is possibly TRBD1 (6 bases). V dropped 4 bases and J dropped 7 bases, with 17 bases sitting between them. This CDR3 is built from 15 residues. Germline values: CDR1 MDHEN, CDR2 SYDVKM. In DNA form, the CDR3 reads TGTGCCAGCAGTTCGGACAGCTTTCGGAAGCAGCCCCAGCATTTT. This gives the protein CASSSDSFRKQPQHF.

V usage is TRBV18 and J usage is TRBJ2-7, with 11 bases aligning to TRBD1. The CDR3 is made up of 11 amino acids. V shed 6 bases, J shed 13 bases, and the junction held 5 bases outside the gene matches. CDR1 is KGHSH and CDR2 is LQKENI in the germline V gene. CDR3 bases: TGTGCCAGCTCGGGACAGGGGGAGGCTTACTTC. Its translation: CASSGQGEAYF.

The chain joins TRBV29-1 to TRBJ2-1, with D maybe TRBD1 (6 bases). CDR3 length: 10 residues. Per germline, CDR1 SQVTM and CDR2 ANQGSEA. Trimming removed 7 bases from V and 7 bases from J, with 8 bases in between. CDR3 residues: CSGRGNEQFF. The CDR3 nucleotides are TGCAGCGGCAGGGGTAATGAGCAGTTCTTC.

V and J are TRBV28 and TRBJ2-2; 14 nucleotides line up with TRBD2. This CDR3 comprises 19 residues. Germline values: CDR1 MDHEN, CDR2 SYDVKM. Trimming cost V 11 bases and J 2 bases; bases outside gene matches: 16. Here the CDR3 DNA reads TGTGCCGCCAGTGGTTGGACTAGCGGGGGGAACATAAACACCGGGGAGCTGTTTTTT. Translating gives CAASGWTSGGNINTGELFF.

The V call is TRBV7-9, the J call TRBJ2-5; 8 bases line up with TRBD2. Trimming cost V 5 bases and J 1 base; bases outside gene matches: 9. Germline-derived CDR1 and CDR2 are SEHNR and FQNEAQ (reference sequence). The CDR3 covers 16 residues. The DNA for the CDR3 is TGTGCCAGCAGCCCCCCTGCGGGGGGCTTCCAAGAGACCCAGTACTTC. This encodes CASSPPAGGFQETQYF.

The V call is TRBV29-1, the J call TRBJ1-4; 9 nucleotides line up with TRBD1. Germline V gene lookup returns CDR1 SQVTM and CDR2 ANQGSEA. Trimming took 0 bases from V and 7 from J; bases not matched to a gene: 6. The CDR3 spans 15 residues. The CDR3 loop is CSVEDQGQGGEKLFF. The CDR3 DNA reads as TGCAGCGTTGAAGATCAGGGACAGGGAGGTGAAAAACTGTTTTTT. The full variable domain, rest sourced from reference TRBV29-1 and TRBJ1-4, is SAVISQKPSRDICQRGTSLTIQCQVDSQVTMMFWYRQQPGQSLTLIATANQGSEATYESGFVIDKFPISRPNLTFSTLTVSNMSPEDSSIYLCSVEDQGQGGEKLFFGSGTQLSVL.

This clonotype was recorded once. The V gene is TRBV12-3 or TRBV12-4, the J gene TRBJ2-2, with 8 bases identical to TRBD2. Losses at the gene ends were 7 bases for V and 5 bases for J; bases not matched to a gene: 9. This CDR3 spans 15 amino acids. DNA for the CDR3: TGTGCCAGCACCCGGACTAGCTCTATAACCGGGGAGCTGTTTTTT. Its protein product is CASTRTSSITGELFF.

This clonotype has only one observation. Sequence at one end of the junction differs from germline and may be a read error. The chain employs TRBV29-1 and TRBJ1-1; perhaps TRBD1 as D (6 bases). This CDR3 is 11 amino acids long. From germline, CDR1 is SQVTM and CDR2 ANQGSEA. The DNA for the CDR3 is TGCAGCGTGGAAGGACAGTCTGAAGCTTTCTTT. As protein: CSVEGQSEAFF.

The rearrangement uses TRBV7-8 and TRBJ2-7; D ambiguous. The V end lost 6 bases, the J end lost 4 bases, and 10 bases lay between the germline ends. Germline-derived CDR1 and CDR2 are SGHVS and FQNEAQ. CDR3 size: 12 residues. The CDR3 DNA is TGTGCCAGCAGTCGGACGGAATACGAGCAGTACTTC. It is translated as CASSRTEYEQYF.

A single count supports this clonotype. The chain recombines TRBV12-3 or TRBV12-4 with TRBJ1-1; perhaps TRBD1 as D (6 bases). V was cut by 5 bases and J by 0 bases, with 13 bases left in between. The CDR3 runs 15 residues. This chain's CDR3 is CASSLQTGVNTEAFF. The CDR3 region has the DNA TGTGCCAGCAGTCTACAGACAGGAGTGAACACTGAAGCTTTCTTT.

The chain carries TRBV27 and TRBJ1-6; D gene ambiguous. Trimming pared 7 bases from V and 6 bases from J, leaving 16 bases between. The CDR3 sequence is 15 residues long. Germline-derived CDR1 and CDR2 are MNHEY and SMNVEV (reference sequence). The CDR3 region is CASTPTAIVNSPLHF. CDR3 nucleotide sequence: TGTGCCAGCACTCCGACCGCAATAGTTAATTCACCCCTCCACTTT.

This clonotype has just one count. In DNA form, the CDR3 reads TGTGCCAGCAGTGAACGACTGTCCTACGAGCAGTACGTC. This gives the protein CASSERLSYEQYV. This chain uses TRBV28 with TRBJ2-7, with D uncertain. V lost 5 bases, J lost 1 base, and 9 bases lay in between. The CDR3 is 13 amino acids. Germline-derived CDR1 and CDR2 are MDHEN and SYDVKM.